This T cell receptor beta chain was retrieved from a study of blood T cell repertoires in COVID-19. In assigning cohorts, the study relied on participant-reported clinical history. This clone was detected only a few times. This CDR3 contains 15 residues. Germline V CDR1 and CDR2: MGHRA, YSYEKL. The V and J ends lost 3 bases and 4 bases respectively, with 15 bases between them. Here immunoSEQ multiplex PCR was the method, and the copy in TCRdb shows in-frame clones only, minus some. Of 200,000 to 250,000 clones in the sample, about 86% were seen once. The receptor comes from a woman in her 40s with acute COVID-19. The sample taken for sequencing was PBMCs or T cells enriched from blood (not recorded which). The rearrangement uses TRBV4-1 and TRBJ1-2; D is uncertain. The DNA of the CDR3 is TGCGCCAGCAGCCAGATCGGGTTTCTAAGCTATGGCTACACCTTC. Its translation: CASSQIGFLSYGYTF.